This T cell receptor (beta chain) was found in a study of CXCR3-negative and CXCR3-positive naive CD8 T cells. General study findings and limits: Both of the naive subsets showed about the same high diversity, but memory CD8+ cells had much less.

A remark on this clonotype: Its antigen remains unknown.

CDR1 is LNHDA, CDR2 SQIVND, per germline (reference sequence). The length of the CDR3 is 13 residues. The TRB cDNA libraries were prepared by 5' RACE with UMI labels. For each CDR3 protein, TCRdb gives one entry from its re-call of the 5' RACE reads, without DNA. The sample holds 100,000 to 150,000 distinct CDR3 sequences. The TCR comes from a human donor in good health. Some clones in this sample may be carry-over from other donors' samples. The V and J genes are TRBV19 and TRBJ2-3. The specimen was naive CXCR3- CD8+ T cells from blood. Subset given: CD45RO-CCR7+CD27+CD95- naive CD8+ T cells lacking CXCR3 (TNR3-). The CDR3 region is CASSITSPDTQYF.